Shown below are 26 T cell receptor beta chains from a single sample sequenced in a study of tumor T cells in aggressive B-cell lymphoma (TCRdb year 2017). The protocol used for the library was the immunoSEQ multiplex PCR assay. The source is immuneACCESS, and TCRdb retained only in-frame sequences with V and J called. Part of the clones is not carried over; for the studies checked, unresolved V genes explain less than half of this, and the remainder is unexplained. This sample lists more than 650 clones; around 82% were detected once. The ten most abundant clones make up roughly 6.2% of the sample. The material sequenced was tumor tissue. All receptors come from an adult with diffuse large B cell lymphoma.

The V and J genes are TRBV7-2 and TRBJ2-7; 7 bases are a match to TRBD1. In germline, CDR1 is SGHTA, CDR2 FQGNSA. The CDR3 totals 15 residues. V gave up 4 bases and J gave up 3 bases; unmatched junction bases: 9. The CDR3 DNA sequence: TGTGCCAGCAGCTACCGGGACAGTCCCTACTACGAGCAGTACTTC. Translated, it gives CASSYRDSPYYEQYF. The variable domain in full, completed from reference TRBV7-2 and TRBJ2-7, reads GAGVSQSPSNKVTEKGKDVELRCDPISGHTALYWYRQSLGQGLEFLIYFQGNSAPDKSGLPSDRFSAERTGGSVSTLTIQRTQQEDSAVYLCASSYRDSPYYEQYFGPGTRLTVT.

This clone was observed a few times. This chain links TRBV5-4 with TRBJ2-7; D unclear. There are 14 residues in the CDR3. V was trimmed by 2 bases and J by 0 bases, leaving 9 bases between them. The germline gives CDR1 SGHNT, CDR2 YYREEE (reference sequence). The CDR3 sequence: CASSLSESSYEQYF. The CDR3, as DNA: TGTGCCAGCAGCTTATCCGAGAGCTCCTACGAGCAGTACTTC.

CDR3 region: CASSQDSPGVNADTQYF. The CDR3 bases are TGCGCCAGCAGCCAAGATAGTCCGGGAGTAAACGCAGATACGCAGTATTTT. The rearrangement links TRBV4-3 to TRBJ2-3, with D possibly matching TRBD2 (6 bases). Germline CDR1 LGHNA, CDR2 YSLEER. V lost 0 bases, J lost 4 bases, and 17 bases lay in between. This CDR3 region has 17 residues.

The chain recombines TRBV28 with TRBJ1-5; D unclear. Germline loops: CDR1 MDHEN, CDR2 SYDVKM. The CDR3 runs 15 residues. Trimming stripped 7 bases from V and 1 base from J, with 14 bases between. The CDR3 DNA is TGTGCCAGCATGAGGCCGTACAAAAGCAATCAGCCCCAGCATTTT. Translation gives CASMRPYKSNQPQHF.

The chain combines TRBV19 with TRBJ1-1, with D tentatively TRBD1 (5 bases). This CDR3 is built from 15 residues. V lost 10 bases, J lost 0 bases, and 18 bases lay in between. CDR1 LNHDA and CDR2 SQIVND come from the germline V gene (reference sequence). The CDR3 reads CATQKGIEVNTEAFF. The CDR3 region has the DNA TGTGCCACCCAGAAGGGGATAGAAGTGAACACTGAAGCTTTCTTT.

Details on this clone: Germline and junction disagree at one end, which may indicate a read error. This sample includes further DNA sequences coding for the same CDR3. The chain joins TRBV2 to TRBJ2-1; 8 positions agree with TRBD2. The CDR3 spans 16 residues. In germline, CDR1 is SNHLY, CDR2 FYNNEI. Here the CDR3 DNA reads TGTGCCAGCACCTTTAGCGGGATGAGCTCCTATAATGAGCAGTTCTTC. This translates into CASTFSGMSSYNEQFF.

This clone has more than one count but fewer than ten. V gene TRBV4-1 combines with J gene TRBJ1-6, with TRBD1 as a possible D gene (5 bases). Germline V gives CDR1 MGHRA, CDR2 YSYEKL. This CDR3 has 15 residues. The V end lost 1 base, the J end lost 7 bases, and 11 bases lay between the germline ends. DNA of the CDR3: TGCGCCAGCAGCCAAGTGGAGGGGAGCAATTCACCCCTCCACTTT. This encodes CASSQVEGSNSPLHF.

A remark on this clone: Its ends do not fully match the called genes, so a read error is possible. In the same sample, other DNA sequences code for this CDR3. The chain employs TRBV6-1 and TRBJ1-2; D is uncertain. The CDR3 totals 12 residues. The germline gives CDR1 MNHNS, CDR2 SASEGT. CDR3 nucleotides: TGTGCCAGTAGTGAACCCCCGGGAGGCTACACCTTC. As protein: CASSEPPGGYTF.

The rearrangement uses TRBV7-8 and TRBJ1-4; 11 nucleotides agree with TRBD1. CDR1 is SGHVS, CDR2 FQNEAQ, per germline. V was pared by 5 bases and J by 0 bases, with 8 bases of the junction left unmatched. This CDR3 contains 18 residues. CDR3 protein: CASSAWTGGRATNEKLFF. Written as DNA, the CDR3 is TGTGCCAGCAGCGCGTGGACAGGGGGCCGTGCAACTAATGAAAAACTGTTTTTT.

The V call is TRBV5-5, the J call TRBJ1-5; 10 nucleotides agree with TRBD1. The CDR3 is 14 residues long. Trimming at V came to 4 bases and at J to 7 bases, leaving 5 bases not matched to a gene. Germline loops: CDR1 SGHKS, CDR2 YYEKEE (reference sequence). The CDR3 DNA is TGTGCCAGCAGCACCGGACAGGGGGGCCAGCCCCAGCATTTT. Translated, it gives CASSTGQGGQPQHF. Filled out from reference TRBV5-5 and TRBJ1-5, the complete variable domain reads DAGVTQSPTHLIKTRGQQVTLRCSPISGHKSVSWYQQVLGQGPQFIFQYYEKEERGRGNFPDRFSARQFPNYSSELNVNALLLGDSALYLCASSTGQGGQPQHFGDGTRLSIL.

V usage is TRBV28 and J usage is TRBJ1-2; no firm D call. This CDR3 has 11 amino acids. V was pared by 4 bases and J by 8 bases, with 8 bases between. CDR1 is MDHEN and CDR2 is SYDVKM in the germline V gene. In nucleotides, the CDR3 is TGTGCCAGCAGTTCGTTTAGCGGCTACACCTTC. Residues: CASSSFSGYTF.

The V call is TRBV27, the J call TRBJ2-1; 12 nucleotides agree with TRBD2. Germline trimming cut 6 bases from V and 5 bases from J; bases unmatched to any gene: 2. This CDR3 comprises 14 residues. Germline assignment: CDR1 MNHEY and CDR2 SMNVEV (reference sequence). The CDR3 sequence: CASSRLAGDNEQFF. In DNA form, the CDR3 reads TGTGCCAGCAGCAGACTAGCGGGAGACAATGAGCAGTTCTTC.

J is TRBJ2-3 and V is TRBV19; possibly TRBD2 for D (5 bases). V lost 7 bases and J lost 0, with 26 bases in between. CDR1 and CDR2 (germline): LNHDA, SQIVND (reference sequence). The CDR3 runs 19 residues. The CDR3 is CASNSIGVRTSSSTDTQYF. The CDR3 DNA reads as TGTGCCAGTAATTCCATCGGGGTTCGAACTTCTTCTAGCACAGATACGCAGTATTTT.

The J gene is TRBJ2-1, the V gene TRBV19, with 11 bases aligning to TRBD2. CDR3 length equals 15 residues. V was pared by 6 bases and J by 1 base, with 2 bases of the junction left unmatched. Germline-derived CDR1 and CDR2 are LNHDA and SQIVND (reference sequence). The CDR3, as DNA: TGTGCCAGTAGGCGGACTAGCGGGTCCTACAATGAGCAGTTCTTC. It specifies CASRRTSGSYNEQFF.

The chain couples TRBV9 to TRBJ2-1; D is perhaps TRBD2 (6 bases). Germline-derived CDR1 and CDR2 are SGDLS and YYNGEE. The CDR3 runs 15 residues. V lost 3 bases to trimming and J lost 2 bases, with 12 bases between them. The CDR3 loop is CASSAGGSAYNEQFF. The CDR3 DNA reads TGTGCCAGCAGCGCCGGGGGTAGCGCCTACAATGAGCAGTTCTTC.

The chain has TRBV9 and TRBJ2-6; D remains unclear. V was pared by 4 bases and J by 0 bases, with 5 bases between. Per germline, CDR1 SGDLS and CDR2 YYNGEE. The CDR3 length is 14 residues. The CDR3 DNA is TGTGCCAGCAGCCTAAACTCTGGGGCCAACGTCCTGACTTTC. As protein: CASSLNSGANVLTF.

The rearrangement uses TRBV19 and TRBJ1-5; possibly TRBD1 for D (5 bases). CDR1 and CDR2 (germline): LNHDA, SQIVND (reference sequence). The CDR3 contains 14 residues. Trimming took 7 bases from V and 5 from J, leaving 15 bases between them. The CDR3 DNA follows: TGTGCCAGTAAGCCACGGGACTTCGATCAGCCCCAGCATTTT. Protein sequence: CASKPRDFDQPQHF.

This clone was observed a few times. DNA of the CDR3: TGTGCCAGCAGCTCTAGCCTCAGCACAGATACGCAGTATTTT. Encoded protein: CASSSSLSTDTQYF. V gene TRBV7-2 combines with J gene TRBJ2-3; a possible D gene is TRBD2 (5 bases). This CDR3 region has 14 residues. V was pared by 4 bases and J by 0 bases, with 8 bases between. Germline lookup yields CDR1 SGHTA and CDR2 FQGNSA.

V and J are TRBV28 and TRBJ1-3, with D uncertain. CDR3 length: 15 residues. V was shortened by 2 bases and J by 4 bases, with 12 bases between the two germline ends. CDR1 and CDR2 from the germline V gene are MDHEN and SYDVKM. CDR3 DNA: TGTGCCAGCAGTTTAAACTTGCCAGGCGGAAACACCATATATTTT. Translating gives CASSLNLPGGNTIYF.

As to this clone: Compared with germline, one end of the junction differs, possibly owing to a read error. Other nucleotide sequences from this sample produce the same CDR3. The J gene is TRBJ2-7, the V gene TRBV7-6, with TRBD1 matching over 8 bases. CDR1 is SGHVS, CDR2 FNYEAQ, per germline. This CDR3 has 14 residues. CDR3 coding DNA: TGTGCTAGCAGCTCGGGGACAGGCTCCTACGAGCAGTACTTC. As protein: CASSSGTGSYEQYF.

This clone appeared a single time. J is TRBJ1-2 and V is TRBV9; D gene uncertain. Trimming took off 4 bases at V and 3 bases at J, with 4 bases between the two ends. The CDR3 has 11 residues. The germline gives CDR1 SGDLS, CDR2 YYNGEE. The CDR3 DNA reads as TGTGCCAGCAGCTCGGACTATGGCTACACCTTC. Translated: CASSSDYGYTF.

CDR3 amino acids: CASSLVGQVDGYTF. DNA for the CDR3: TGCGCCAGCAGCTTGGTGGGACAGGTGGATGGCTACACCTTC. The rearrangement joins TRBV5-1 to TRBJ1-2; TRBD1 matches 8 bases. The CDR3 is 14 amino acids. V lost 0 bases to trimming and J lost 6 bases; unmatched junction nucleotides: 4. From germline, CDR1 is SGHRS and CDR2 YFSETQ.

Only one count was recorded for this clone. The chain employs TRBV28 and TRBJ1-5, with TRBD1 matching over 11 bases. The CDR3 totals 14 residues. V shed 4 bases, J shed 5 bases, and the junction held 1 base outside the gene matches. Germline CDR1 is MDHEN and CDR2 is SYDVKM. CDR3 DNA: TGTGCCAGCAGTTGGACAGGGGGCGATCAGCCCCAGCATTTT. As protein: CASSWTGGDQPQHF. Variable domain in full (rest from reference TRBV28 and TRBJ1-5): DVKVTQSSRYLVKRTGEKVFLECVQDMDHENMFWYRQDPGLGLRLIYFSYDVKMKEKGDIPEGYSVSREKKERFSLILESASTNQTSMYLCASSWTGGDQPQHFGDGTRLSIL.

In regard to this clone: One junction end disagrees with the germline gene, perhaps due to a read error. The chain combines TRBV9 with TRBJ1-2; D remains ambiguous. CDR3 length: 14 residues. Germline CDR1 SGDLS, CDR2 YYNGEE. The CDR3 is CASSAERISHGYIF. CDR3 in DNA: TGTGCCAGCAGCGCGGAGCGGATTTCACATGGCTACATCTTC.

The V call is TRBV13, the J call TRBJ2-1; no firm D call. This CDR3 is 12 amino acids long. V was trimmed by 4 bases and J by 5 bases, leaving 6 bases between them. Germline V gene data show CDR1 as PRHDT and CDR2 as FYEKMQ (reference sequence). For the CDR3, the DNA is TGTGCCAGCAGCTCGCAGAACAATGAGCAGTTCTTC. It translates to CASSSQNNEQFF.

The chain recombines TRBV4-2 with TRBJ2-3; no definite D call. The CDR3 has 14 amino acids. V was shortened by 1 base and J by 5 bases, with 10 bases between the two germline ends. The germline V gene encodes CDR1 LGHNA and CDR2 YNFKEQ. This chain's CDR3 is CASSQVPQKDTQYF. The CDR3 coding sequence is TGTGCCAGCAGCCAAGTCCCGCAGAAAGATACGCAGTATTTT.